The T cell receptor (beta chain) described here comes from a study of cytomegalovirus exposure and HLA in healthy donors. General study results and limits: Three chains linked to CMV were shown in vitro to be specific for CMV antigens. Clusters of TCRs from the first cohort tended to co-occur in the 95 to 150 validation repertoires (as a later analysis found). Associated with cytomegalovirus, according to the listing, were around 160 TCR beta chains.

Sequenced by immunoSEQ multiplex PCR; TCRdb stores in-frame clones only, minus some. The data contain some 120,000 clones, roughly 95% of them singletons. Regarding this clone: No antigen is known for it.

Germline V gives CDR1 SGHTA, CDR2 FQGNSA. The J segment lost 5 bases and the V segment lost 5 bases, leaving 6 bases of the junction unmatched. The CDR3 runs 14 residues. The donors were members of the approximately 130-subject validation cohort (separate from the approximately 670-subject first cohort). The chain has TRBV7-2 and TRBJ2-5; 9 nucleotides line up with TRBD2. The sample consisted of PBMCs. The sequence came from a man aged 18 to 29 in good health and CMV-seronegative. The CDR3 loop is CASSPRGGPETQYF. Here the CDR3 DNA reads TGTGCCAGCAGCCCGCGGGGGGGCCCGGAGACCCAGTACTTC.